Listed below are T cell receptor beta chains from one sample, sequenced in a study of T cell changes during pregnancy in multiple sclerosis. Assay: immunoSEQ multiplex PCR; the TCRdb copy retains only in-frame clones and omits some. The data show about 60,000 clones, with around 93% seen just once and 2.3% held by the top ten. The sequences come from peripheral blood, collected in the first trimester of pregnancy. Receptors originate from a female donor with multiple sclerosis, enrolled in a pregnancy study. Both conserved end residues are part of each CDR3. Each record gives: J gene, V gene, D gene, clone size, CDR3 DNA, CDR3 protein. The D gene is left open where the match is weak. Where a row states a size, it is once, few, many or the class of an expanded clone; other rows omit it.

>TRBJ2-2|TRBV7-9|.|.
TGTGCCAGCAGCCGCGAGAACACCGGGGAGCTGTTTTTT
CASSRENTGELFF
>TRBJ1-2|TRBV18|TRBD1|.
TGTGCCAGCTCACAAAGTGACAGGGCAGACTATGGCTACACCTTC
CASSQSDRADYGYTF
>TRBJ1-4|TRBV25-1|TRBD1|.
TGTGCCGGAGGGGACAGGGTAGGTGAAAAACTGTTTTTT
CAGGDRVGEKLFF
>TRBJ1-1|TRBV9|.|.
TGTGCCAGCAGCGAGGACAGTTTTAACACTGAAGCTTTCTTT
CASSEDSFNTEAFF
>TRBJ2-1|TRBV28|TRBD2|once
TGTGCCAGCAGTTTAAGTCTGGGTAGCGGGAGGGCCCACAATGAGCAGTTCTTC
CASSLSLGSGRAHNEQFF
>TRBJ2-1|TRBV29-1|.|once
TGCAGCGTTGATTTGTCCGAGGTCCCGCACAATGAGCAGTTCTTC
CSVDLSEVPHNEQFF
>TRBJ1-4|TRBV4-1|.|.
TGCGCCAGCAGCCAAGAGAGCGAAAAACTGTTTTTT
CASSQESEKLFF
>TRBJ2-5|TRBV7-2|.|once
TGTGCCAGCAGCTTAGCCCTCCAGGGAGGAATGGGCACACAAGAGACCCAGTACTTC
CASSLALQGGMGTQETQYF
>TRBJ2-1|TRBV6-5|TRBD2|.
TGTGCCAGCAGTGGGACTAGCGGAGCCTACAATGAGCAGTTCTTC
CASSGTSGAYNEQFF
>TRBJ2-6|TRBV5-4|TRBD1|.
TGTGCCAGCAGCTCCGGGACAGCGAGGTCTGGGGCCAACGTCCTGACTTTC
CASSSGTARSGANVLTF
>TRBJ2-2|TRBV6-1|TRBD1|.
TGTGCCAGCAGCGCTAGTGGGGACAGCGGGGAGCTGTTTTTT
CASSASGDSGELFF
>TRBJ2-5|TRBV5-1|.|.
TGCGCCAGCAGCTTGGAGTGGGCAGGGCAAGAGACCCAGTACTTC
CASSLEWAGQETQYF
>TRBJ1-1|TRBV5-1|.|.
TGCGCCAGCAGCTTGGTTGGCCAAGGATTTGGGGGGACTGAAGCTTTCTTT
CASSLVGQGFGGTEAFF
>TRBJ1-2|TRBV9|.|.
TGTGCCAGCAGTATTGACCAAGGAGGTGGCTACACCTTC
CASSIDQGGGYTF
>TRBJ1-2|TRBV5-6|TRBD1|.
TGTGCCAGCAGCCCAAGACAGGGGCTGGCCTATGGCTACACCTTC
CASSPRQGLAYGYTF
>TRBJ2-7|TRBV28|.|.
TGTGCCAGCACCCATCCTACAGGGAAGGGCTACGAGCAGTACTTC
CASTHPTGKGYEQYF
>TRBJ2-5|TRBV6-6|.|.
TGTGCCAGCAGTTACCCGGTCGAGACCCAGTACTTC
CASSYPVETQYF
>TRBJ2-2|TRBV29-1|TRBD2|once
TGCAGCGTTGAAGGCGTAGCGGGAGGGCCGCGGTCTGTCGGGGAGCTGTTTTTT
CSVEGVAGGPRSVGELFF
>TRBJ2-3|TRBV29-1|TRBD2|.
TGCAGCGTTGATGGGACTAGCGGGAGGGTTGGAGATACGCAGTATTTT
CSVDGTSGRVGDTQYF
>TRBJ1-1|TRBV11-3|TRBD1|.
TGTGCCAGCGGGGGGGACAGGAGTTTGAACACTGAAGCTTTCTTT
CASGGDRSLNTEAFF
>TRBJ2-7|TRBV28|TRBD1|.
TGTGCCAGCAGTTTGGTCCGGCAGGGGGCGGGTGAGCAGTACTTC
CASSLVRQGAGEQYF
>TRBJ1-2|TRBV19|TRBD1|.
TGTGCCAGTAGTATACCCGGGACAGGGGGTCTCCCGGGCTACACCTTC
CASSIPGTGGLPGYTF
>TRBJ2-6|TRBV4-1|.|.
TGCGCCAGCAGCCACCTCGGACAGAAGACTTTC
CASSHLGQKTF
>TRBJ2-5|TRBV19|TRBD2|once
TGTGCCAGTAGTCCAGGACAAGCTAGGCTAGCGGGCTGGGGGACCCAGTACTTC
CASSPGQARLAGWGTQYF
>TRBJ1-5|TRBV19|TRBD1|.
TGTGCCAGTAGTATATCTTGGACAGGGCAATCCAATCAGCCCCAGCATTTT
CASSISWTGQSNQPQHF
>TRBJ1-1|TRBV6-6|.|.
TGTGCCACCCGGGGTGCAGGGAACACTGAAGCTTTCTTT
CATRGAGNTEAFF
>TRBJ1-3|TRBV7-2|TRBD1|.
TGTGCCAGCAGCTTGGGGACAGGGCTACAGAACACCATATATTTT
CASSLGTGLQNTIYF
>TRBJ2-7|TRBV19|TRBD1|.
TGTGCCAGTTCACGTATCAGACAGGGAGACTACGAGCAGTACTTC
CASSRIRQGDYEQYF
>TRBJ2-4|TRBV11-2|TRBD2|.
TGTGCCAGCAGCACTAGCGGTCGGGGGGTAGGCAAAAACATTCAGTACTTC
CASSTSGRGVGKNIQYF
>TRBJ2-1|TRBV6-5|.|.
TGTGCCAGCAGCAGGACTCGAGGCTCCTACAATGAGCAGTTCTTC
CASSRTRGSYNEQFF
>TRBJ2-3|TRBV27|TRBD2|.
TGTGCCAGCGGGAGGGCCGCCACAGATACGCAGTATTTT
CASGRAATDTQYF
>TRBJ1-1|TRBV15|.|.
TGTGCCACCAGCACAGGTACACGGGGGGCTGAAGCTTTCTTT
CATSTGTRGAEAFF
>TRBJ1-2|TRBV7-2|.|.
TGTGCCAGCAGCTTACCACAGGGCTCCTATGGCTACACCTTC
CASSLPQGSYGYTF
>TRBJ1-4|TRBV7-9|.|.
TGTGCCAGCAGCTTCTTGCAGGGTAACGAAAAACTGTTTTTT
CASSFLQGNEKLFF
>TRBJ2-1|TRBV7-9|.|.
TGTGCCAGCAGCGGGACTTCCCACAATGAGCAGTTCTTC
CASSGTSHNEQFF
>TRBJ2-7|TRBV18|.|.
TGTGCCAGCTCACCACGGAGTGACCGGCAGTACTTC
CASSPRSDRQYF
>TRBJ2-7|TRBV4-3|TRBD2|.
TGCGCCAGCAGCCTAGGGACTAGCGGGAGTTACGAGCAGTACTTC
CASSLGTSGSYEQYF
>TRBJ1-3|TRBV6-5|TRBD1|once
TGTGCCAGCAGAGCGGACAGGGTGACAGGAAACACCATATATTTT
CASRADRVTGNTIYF
>TRBJ2-1|TRBV27|.|.
TGTGCCAGCAGTTTACGTGGCGGGCACAATGAGCAGTTCTTC
CASSLRGGHNEQFF
>TRBJ2-3|TRBV4-1|.|.
TGCGCCAGCAGCCAAGATCGGGTTTCGTCGGATACGCAGTATTTT
CASSQDRVSSDTQYF
>TRBJ2-7|TRBV2|.|.
TGTGCCAGCAGGCCTACAGGGAGAGACTACGAGCAGTACTTC
CASRPTGRDYEQYF
>TRBJ2-5|TRBV7-6|TRBD2|.
TGTGCCAGCAGCTTAGGAGCGGGAGTTGAGACCCAGTACTTC
CASSLGAGVETQYF
>TRBJ2-1|TRBV5-1|TRBD2|.
TGCGCCAGCAGACTAGCGGGCAGCTACAATGAGCAGTTCTTC
CASRLAGSYNEQFF
>TRBJ2-1|TRBV5-4|TRBD2|.
TGTGCCAGCAGCTTAGCGGGGGGGGTGGGTGAGCAGTTCTTC
CASSLAGGVGEQFF